The rows below give T cell receptor beta chains drawn from one sample of a study of blood T cell repertoires in COVID-19. Generated by immunoSEQ multiplex PCR, the TCRdb table keeps only in-frame clones and is missing some. Among some 300,000 clones listed, about 90% were seen once. Material for sequencing was peripheral blood. The source is a man between 18 and 35 years old with active or convalescent COVID-19. CDR3s include the opening cysteine and the closing phenylalanine or tryptophan. A D gene is named only where the DNA matches it firmly. Not every row has a clone size; where given, it reads once, few, many or a size class.

TRBJ2-3	TRBV9	once	TRBD1	CASSVWDSRTDTQYF	TGTGCCAGCAGCGTTTGGGACAGCCGCACAGATACGCAGTATTTT
TRBJ1-2	TRBV9	.	TRBD1	CASSAGTGMSGYTF	TGTGCCAGCAGCGCGGGGACAGGGATGTCCGGCTACACCTTC
TRBJ1-2	TRBV4-1	.	TRBD1	CASSQSPQGSIYGYTF	TGCGCCAGCAGCCAATCGCCACAGGGGTCTATCTATGGCTACACCTTC
TRBJ2-2	TRBV6-1	.	TRBD2	CASSELLAGASTGELFF	TGTGCCAGCAGTGAACTGCTAGCGGGCGCTTCCACCGGGGAGCTGTTTTTT
TRBJ1-4	TRBV28	.	.	CASSATLGGDDEKLFF	TGTGCCAGCAGTGCCACCCTGGGGGGGGACGATGAAAAACTGTTTTTT
TRBJ1-2	TRBV6-1	.	TRBD1	CASSDRGQGYMGYTF	TGTGCCAGCAGTGATCGAGGACAGGGATATATGGGCTACACCTTC
TRBJ2-7	TRBV18	.	.	CASSQQAGDFEQYF	TGTGCCAGCTCACAACAAGCAGGGGATTTCGAGCAGTACTTC
TRBJ2-5	TRBV28	.	.	CASQGAAASGIETQYF	TGTGCCAGCCAGGGGGCGGCGGCTAGCGGGATTGAGACCCAGTACTTC
TRBJ2-1	TRBV5-1	.	TRBD2	CASSLRLAGGSEQFF	TGCGCCAGCAGCTTGAGACTAGCGGGAGGATCTGAGCAGTTCTTC
TRBJ2-7	TRBV7-9	once	TRBD1	CASSSRTGTYEQYF	TGTGCCAGCAGCTCGCGGACAGGGACCTACGAGCAGTACTTC
TRBJ1-4	TRBV6-5	.	.	CASSFKGATNEKLFF	TGTGCCAGCAGTTTCAAGGGGGCAACTAATGAAAAACTGTTTTTT
TRBJ2-4	TRBV5-1	.	.	CASSSPAGIETNIQYF	TGCGCCAGCAGCTCGCCAGCCGGGATCGAAACAAACATTCAGTACTTC
TRBJ2-1	TRBV2	once	TRBD2	CASSEGFLAGAPGEQFF	TGTGCCAGCAGTGAGGGATTTCTAGCGGGTGCCCCGGGGGAGCAGTTCTTC
TRBJ1-2	TRBV12-5	.	TRBD1	CASGSGQGAIGYTF	TGTGCTAGTGGTTCCGGACAGGGGGCAATTGGCTACACCTTC
TRBJ2-1	TRBV14	.	TRBD2	CASSPLAGGSTEQFF	TGTGCCAGCAGCCCCCTAGCGGGAGGGTCCACTGAGCAGTTCTTC
TRBJ1-2	TRBV7-3	.	.	CASSFDAVSGGYTF	TGTGCCAGCAGCTTCGACGCCGTCTCGGGTGGCTACACCTTC
TRBJ1-1	TRBV6-5	.	TRBD1	CASSYTGTGGYTEAFF	TGTGCCAGCAGTTACACCGGGACAGGGGGTTACACTGAAGCTTTCTTT
TRBJ1-5	TRBV2	.	.	CASRQQGPASNQPQHF	TGTGCCAGCAGGCAACAGGGTCCGGCGAGCAATCAGCCCCAGCATTTT
TRBJ2-2	TRBV28	once	TRBD1	CASRPTGAGTGELFF	TGTGCCAGCAGACCCACAGGGGCAGGTACCGGGGAGCTGTTTTTT
TRBJ2-5	TRBV6-2/TRBV6-3	.	TRBD2	CASSPRTSRWETQYF	TGTGCCAGCAGCCCTCGGACTAGCCGGTGGGAGACCCAGTACTTC
TRBJ2-2	TRBV11-2	once	.	CASSLRRGFEANTGELFF	TGTGCCAGCAGCTTACGGCGGGGTTTCGAAGCGAACACCGGGGAGCTGTTTTTT
TRBJ2-1	TRBV14	.	TRBD2	CASSQETSGRTYNEQFF	TGTGCCAGCAGCCAAGAAACTAGCGGGCGTACCTACAATGAGCAGTTCTTC
TRBJ2-5	TRBV11-2	.	TRBD2	CASSHIGLAEETQYF	TGTGCCAGCAGCCATATCGGACTAGCGGAAGAGACCCAGTACTTC
TRBJ1-1	TRBV7-9	.	TRBD1	CASEPGQGEAFF	TGTGCCAGCGAACCCGGACAGGGTGAAGCTTTCTTT
TRBJ2-1	TRBV27	.	.	CASSFMGPRYNEQFF	TGTGCCAGCAGTTTTATGGGGCCCCGATACAATGAGCAGTTCTTC
TRBJ2-2	TRBV6-5	.	TRBD2	CASRPAGGLTGELFF	TGTGCCAGCAGGCCAGCGGGGGGGCTTACCGGGGAGCTGTTTTTT
TRBJ2-2	TRBV7-2	.	.	CASSLALGSTGELFF	TGTGCCAGCAGCTTAGCGCTGGGGAGCACCGGGGAGCTGTTTTTT
TRBJ2-5	TRBV5-1	.	TRBD1	CASSSVPWGRGPQETQYF	TGCGCCAGCAGCTCGGTTCCCTGGGGCAGGGGGCCTCAAGAGACCCAGTACTTC
TRBJ1-5	TRBV19	.	.	CASSRTSSNQPQHF	TGTGCCAGTAGCCGGACATCAAGCAATCAGCCCCAGCATTTT
TRBJ1-2	TRBV6-1	once	TRBD1	CASREGTGGLGYTF	TGTGCCAGCAGGGAAGGGACAGGGGGCCTGGGCTACACCTTC
TRBJ2-5	TRBV10-3	.	.	CAISADSYQETQYF	TGTGCCATCAGTGCGGACAGTTACCAAGAGACCCAGTACTTC
TRBJ1-1	TRBV4-1	.	.	CASSQRARGTEAFF	TGCGCCAGCAGCCAACGGGCGCGGGGCACTGAAGCTTTCTTT
TRBJ2-7	TRBV11-2	once	TRBD1	CASSLSPGGSYEQYF	TGTGCCAGCAGCTTATCGCCAGGGGGCTCCTACGAGCAGTACTTC
TRBJ2-2	TRBV24-1	once	.	CATSDPTGDRTTGELFF	TGTGCCACCAGTGACCCTACCGGAGACAGGACCACCGGGGAGCTGTTTTTT
TRBJ1-5	TRBV28	few	.	CASRPSGVDNQPQHF	TGTGCCAGCAGACCCTCAGGGGTCGACAATCAGCCCCAGCATTTT
TRBJ2-5	TRBV2	.	.	CASSTQGFQETQYF	TGTGCCAGCAGCACCCAGGGTTTCCAAGAGACCCAGTACTTC
TRBJ2-1	TRBV27	once	TRBD2	CASSLRRGDSNEQFF	TGTGCCAGCAGTTTAAGACGGGGGGATTCTAATGAGCAGTTCTTC